This passage covers 14 T cell receptor beta chains from one sample sequenced in a study of T cell repertoires in cytomegalovirus infection. Which antigens these TCRs recognize remains unknown. TCRdb used MiXCR to reprocess the reads, holding one entry per CDR3 protein. Of 700,000 to 850,000 distinct CDR3 sequences in the sample, over 25% are singletons; the top ten hold 9.5% to 15%. The source was cultured CD8+ T cells from PBMCs, collected from culture after CMV antigen stimulation. Source of these receptors: a human donor in good health (CMV status not recorded). Some clones in this sample may be carry-over from other donors' samples.

This chain links TRBV27 with TRBJ1-1, with a tentative D call TRBD1 (5 bases). In germline, CDR1 is MNHEY, CDR2 SMNVEV (reference sequence). Trimming removed 6 bases at V and 7 bases at J, with 15 bases between. There are 13 residues in the CDR3. For the CDR3, the DNA is TGTGCCAGCAGCCTTATGGGGGGGGTTGAAGCTTTCTTT. Protein sequence: CASSLMGGVEAFF.

This clonotype has more than one count but fewer than ten. V is TRBV2 and J is TRBJ2-7; 8 bases line up with TRBD1. CDR3 size: 13 residues. After removal of 8 bases from V and 2 bases from J, the junction contained 5 bases not matched to a gene. The germline V gene encodes CDR1 SNHLY and CDR2 FYNNEI. Written as DNA, the CDR3 is TGTGCCAGCGGCGGACAGGGAACCTACGAGCAGTACTTC. Translated: CASGGQGTYEQYF.

The chain couples TRBV6-2 or TRBV6-3 to TRBJ1-1; the D is unclear. V lost 0 bases to trimming and J lost 5 bases, with 16 bases between them. The V gene's germline CDR1 is MNHEY and CDR2 SVGEGT. The CDR3 is made up of 16 amino acids. CDR3 protein: CASSYSSRRIMTEAFF. Here the CDR3 DNA reads TGTGCCAGCAGTTACTCGAGTCGCCGCATCATGACTGAAGCTTTCTTT.

The CDR3 sequence: CASNKGDEQFF. The CDR3 DNA sequence: TGTGCCAGCAACAAAGGGGATGAGCAGTTCTTC. This chain connects TRBV7-9 to TRBJ2-1, with a weak D call TRBD1 (5 bases). The CDR3 runs to 11 residues. Trimming removed 7 bases from V and 8 bases from J, with 9 bases in between. The germline V gene encodes CDR1 SEHNR and CDR2 FQNEAQ (reference sequence).

The chain employs TRBV10-3 and TRBJ2-7; D might be TRBD2 (6 bases). Trimming removed 2 bases at V and 2 bases at J, with 10 bases between. The CDR3 totals 14 residues. The germline V gene encodes CDR1 ENHRY and CDR2 SYGVKD. CDR3 DNA sequence: TGTGCCATCAGTGAGGGCAGGGAGGCCTACGAGCAGTACGTC. It is translated as CAISEGREAYEQYV.

This clonotype was picked up many times. This chain uses TRBV7-6 with TRBJ2-1; D is possibly TRBD1 (5 bases). CDR3 length equals 14 residues. V lost 4 bases and J lost 0, with 7 bases in between. Germline-derived CDR1 and CDR2 are SGHVS and FNYEAQ. The CDR3 region has the DNA TGTGCCAGCAGCTCAGGGAACTCCTACAATGAGCAGTTCTTC. It codes for CASSSGNSYNEQFF. The full variable domain, rest sourced from reference TRBV7-6 and TRBJ2-1, is GAGVSQSPRYKVTKRGQDVALRCDPISGHVSLYWYRQALGQGPEFLTYFNYEAQQDKSGLPNDRFSAERPEGSISTLTIQRTEQRDSAMYRCASSSGNSYNEQFFGPGTRLTVL.

This clonotype was observed many times. V is TRBV12-3 or TRBV12-4 and J is TRBJ1-1; D might be TRBD1 (5 bases). The CDR3 loop spans 13 amino acids. The V end lost 4 bases, the J end lost 6 bases, and 12 bases lay between the germline ends. CDR3 coding DNA: TGTGCCAGCAGTTACGGGGGGTTTGCTGAAGCTTTCTTT. Encoded protein: CASSYGGFAEAFF.

The chain employs TRBV15 and TRBJ2-3, with D hard to call. The CDR3 spans 14 residues. The V end lost 0 bases, the J end lost 5 bases, and 9 bases lay between the germline ends. CDR1 is LNHNV and CDR2 is YYDKDF in the germline V gene (reference sequence). The CDR3 sequence is CATSREGFGDTQYF. In nucleotides, the CDR3 is TGTGCCACCAGCAGAGAAGGGTTTGGAGATACGCAGTATTTT.

Ten or more counts support this clonotype. The chain combines TRBV7-2 with TRBJ2-5, with TRBD2 matching over 10 bases. V shed 4 bases, J shed 1 base, and the junction held 9 bases outside the gene matches. Germline loops: CDR1 SGHTA, CDR2 FQGNSA. The CDR3 has 17 residues. CDR3 residues: CASSSLAGGTGQETQYF. The CDR3, as DNA: TGTGCCAGCAGCTCCTTAGCGGGGGGTACCGGCCAAGAGACCCAGTACTTC.

The chain carries TRBV4-1 and TRBJ2-1; 7 positions match TRBD1. CDR1 is MGHRA and CDR2 is YSYEKL in the germline V gene. The V gene end was trimmed by 1 base and the J gene end by 5 bases; junction bases not matched to a gene: 8. The CDR3 extends over 16 amino acids. The CDR3 DNA follows: TGCGCCAGCAGCCAAGGACAGGGACCGTCTCACAATGAGCAGTTCTTC. Residues: CASSQGQGPSHNEQFF.

The genes are TRBV6-1 and TRBJ2-1, with 11 bases aligning to TRBD2. Germline-derived CDR1 and CDR2 are MNHNS and SASEGT. Losses at the gene ends were 4 bases for V and 3 bases for J; bases not matched to a gene: 20. The CDR3 has 21 residues. Written as DNA, the CDR3 is TGTGCCAGCAGTGGGGTGGGCGGGGTCCTAGCGGGGGGACAAGACTACAATGAGCAGTTCTTC. Residues: CASSGVGGVLAGGQDYNEQFF.

V is TRBV6-7 and J is TRBJ1-1; 8 nucleotides agree with TRBD1. TRBV6-7 is assigned to the ORF class and has an uncertain function. Germline trimming cut 5 bases from V and 0 bases from J; bases unmatched to any gene: 14. The CDR3 contains 18 residues. The CDR3 DNA follows: TGTGCCAGCAGTACAGGGGGGCCCTACTTTCGGATGAACACTGAAGCTTTCTTT. This translates into CASSTGGPYFRMNTEAFF.

The V and J genes are TRBV2 and TRBJ1-1, with a possible D match to TRBD1 (5 bases). V lost 3 bases and J 3 bases, leaving 8 bases between the germline ends. The CDR3 length is 13 residues. Germline V gene sequence: CDR1 SNHLY, CDR2 FYNNEI. The CDR3 region is CASSDKGYTEAFF. CDR3 coding DNA: TGTGCCAGCAGTGATAAGGGGTACACTGAAGCTTTCTTT.

The chain links TRBV6-1 to TRBJ1-5, with 10 bases fitting TRBD1. CDR3 length equals 15 residues. CDR1 is MNHNS, CDR2 SASEGT, per germline. The trim removed 6 bases at V and 6 bases at J, leaving 8 bases unmatched. The chain's CDR3 is CASRPPGTGVQPQHF. Here the CDR3 DNA reads TGTGCCAGCAGGCCCCCCGGGACAGGGGTTCAGCCCCAGCATTTT.